The T cell receptor (beta chain) described here comes from a study of cytomegalovirus exposure and HLA in healthy donors. Study context: About four fifths of some 390 genotyped donors fell in the Caucasian-associated ancestry cluster.

Notes on this clone: Its antigen is currently unknown.

This PCR relied on a set of 60 Vbeta primers and 13 Jbeta primers. The method was immunoSEQ multiplex PCR; TCRdb's version includes in-frame clones alone and lacks a portion of them. The table shows more than 100,000 clones, with around 76% occurring only once. Sampled while nominally healthy, donors likely had unrecorded immune exposures. Study conclusions and caveats: Researchers reportedly found TCR beta sequences accurately predicted most subjects' HLA-A and HLA-B alleles.

Germline V gene data show CDR1 as SNHLY and CDR2 as FYNNEI. This CDR3 spans 15 amino acids. J lost 5 bases, V lost 6 bases, and 5 bases had no gene match. The receptor was derived from a man in his sixties in good health and CMV-seropositive. The V and J genes are TRBV2 and TRBJ1-5; TRBD1 matches at 12 bases. Sequencing was done on a sample of PBMCs. Here the CDR3 DNA reads TGTGCCAGCAGGGGGACAGGGGGCGCAGATCAGCCCCAGCATTTT. Its protein product is CASRGTGGADQPQHF.